This TCR beta chain was sequenced during a study of T cell responses to AZD1222 COVID-19 vaccine (dated by TCRdb to about 2021). About the study as a whole: AZD1222 recipients with second doses at about 4 weeks or about 12 weeks were pooled, because spike-specific TCR depth and breadth did not differ between schedules. TCR sequencing was performed for 230 to 250 trial participants, of whom about 200 were given two doses of AZD1222 and some 26 were given two doses of MenACWY control vaccine. Trial participants were enrolled by age into 18-55, 56-69 and 70-plus year subgroups, with about 150, 27 and 61 TCR-sequenced participants respectively. The full study reports these points: Conclusions about previously exposed vaccinees are limited, since just 5 or 6 AZD1222 recipients were seropositive for SARS-CoV-2 at baseline. No day 14 peak-response samples were available, so repertoires were characterized only after the peak T cell response. Spike-specific TCR breadth and depth rose significantly after two AZD1222 doses compared with day 0 and with MenACWY recipients. Reportedly, almost half of the unique spike-specific TCRs recognized epitopes lying outside the regions that are mutated in the B.1.351 and B.1.1.7 variants. The 56-69-year group was small, and its depth increase did not reach significance, likely because of low power. Participants were mostly white British, with more females than males. The authors suggested clonal diversity may have been underestimated. CD4 TCRs associated with the vaccine covered the entire spike protein, and the dominant responses were in regions 160-218 and 743-854.

What this sample's time point label stands for: baseline before first vaccination. The vaccinee samples were drawn from two UK trials, COV001 and COV002, one of which was a single-blind randomized controlled phase 2/3 trial testing AZD1222 (ChAdOx1 nCoV-19) in healthy adults. For TCRbeta chain sequencing, PBMC samples were collected from trial participants at day 0 and at day 28 after the second dose. As encoded in the germline V gene, CDR1 is SNHLY while CDR2 is FYNNEI. Trimming removed 7 bases from V and 6 bases from J; the gene matches leave 8 bases unexplained. The CDR3 measures 15 amino acids from cysteine to phenylalanine. CDR3 DNA is the only sequence kept; it has 45 bases, read in frame from the first base. About this clone: Its cognate antigen has yet to be identified. No base-level quality is on record; no much larger clone is a single base apart.

The CDR3 regions of human TCRbeta chains were subjected to immunosequencing. From the authors' description of their analysis: TCRs in the repertoires were compared against a reference library of SARS-CoV-2-specific TCRs that had been generated with the MIRA antigen-specificity platform. Breadth meant the fraction of unique TCRs that were SARS-CoV-2-associated, whereas depth meant the fraction of total T cells that were SARS-CoV-2-associated. Using the MIRA data, each spike-specific TCR was mapped to the spike region that the TCR reacts to and placed in a CD4 or CD8 class. Log10-transformed breadth and depth values were compared by one-way ANOVA with Sidak's multiple comparisons tests. TCRdb provides this immuneACCESS table in a form limited to in-frame rearrangements. Some clones are lacking; in checked studies, under half of them reflect an unresolved V gene, and why the rest are absent is not known. D and trimming were read from the DNA, whereas the V and J calls and clone size are those reported in that table. This sample gives 100,000 or so clones in total; around 83% of them show up just once. About 1.5% of the sample rests with the top ten.

The rearranged segments are TRBV2 and TRBJ2-1; the junction holds 11 bases that match TRBD2. Material: peripheral blood, obtained on day 0 of AZD1222 vaccination. The TCR sequence derives from an adult in good health. The nucleotides read TGTGCCAGCAATAAGGGACTAGCGGAAATCAATGAGCAGTTCTTC. Translated, it reads CASNKGLAEINEQFF.